A single sample is the source of the 30 T cell receptor beta chains below, sequenced in a study of blood T cell repertoires in COVID-19. The method was immunoSEQ multiplex PCR; TCRdb's version includes in-frame clones alone and lacks a portion of them. The sample yields nearly 250,000 clones, 75% to 90% seen once. The sequenced material came from PBMCs or T cells enriched from blood (not recorded which). The receptors were gathered from a middle-aged man who had been exposed to COVID-19.

The chain recombines TRBV7-8 with TRBJ2-3, with 7 bases lining up with TRBD1. V lost 4 bases and J lost 4; bases outside the gene matches: 14. Germline CDR1 reads SGHVS; CDR2 reads FQNEAQ. This CDR3 has 17 amino acids. For the CDR3, the DNA is TGTGCCAGCAGCTATCTATCAACAGACAGGGTGGCAGATACGCAGTATTTT. As protein: CASSYLSTDRVADTQYF.

The J gene is TRBJ1-4, the V gene TRBV7-2; D gene unclear. This CDR3 comprises 13 residues. CDR1 is SGHTA and CDR2 is FQGNSA in the germline V gene. The ends were cut back, 1 base at V and 10 bases at J, with 10 bases in the middle. The CDR3: CASSLGEGSKLFF. Written as DNA, the CDR3 is TGTGCCAGCAGCTTAGGGGAGGGCTCAAAACTGTTTTTT.

This chain links TRBV28 with TRBJ1-2, with TRBD1 identical over 11 bases. J was trimmed by 5 bases and V by 5 bases; bases with no gene match: 10. The CDR3 is 16 amino acids. Per the germline V gene, CDR1 is MDHEN and CDR2 is SYDVKM. The CDR3 nucleotides are TGTGCCAGCAGTGGAGCCGGGACAGGGGGGTGGTATGGCTACACCTTC. Translation gives CASSGAGTGGWYGYTF.

The rearrangement uses TRBV4-2 and TRBJ2-2; 9 bases map to TRBD2. The CDR3 consists of 15 residues. Germline-derived CDR1 and CDR2 are LGHNA and YNFKEQ. V shed 6 bases, J shed 5 bases, and the junction held 7 bases outside the gene matches. CDR3 protein: CASSIAGVKTGELFF. The CDR3 DNA sequence: TGTGCCAGCAGTATAGCGGGAGTGAAGACCGGGGAGCTGTTTTTT.

This CDR3 is CASSSPGGRHNSPLHF. The CDR3 DNA is TGTGCCAGCAGTTCCCCCGGGGGGAGGCATAATTCACCCCTCCACTTT. The gene calls are TRBV28 and TRBJ1-6, with D possibly TRBD1 on 5 matching bases. This CDR3 has 16 residues. Germline CDR1 and CDR2: MDHEN and SYDVKM. Trimming shortened V by 4 bases and J by 5 bases, and 15 bases separated the two germline ends.

The count of this clone is one. This sequence joins TRBV11-2 and TRBJ2-3; TRBD2 matches 10 bases. The CDR3 is 18 amino acids. Trimming took 3 bases from V and 2 from J; bases not matched to a gene: 11. The germline V gene has CDR1 SGHAT and CDR2 FQNNGV. The CDR3 loop is CASSFYGVAGGSTDTQYF. In DNA, the CDR3 is TGTGCCAGCAGCTTCTATGGGGTAGCGGGGGGATCCACAGATACGCAGTATTTT.

The gene calls are TRBV5-1 and TRBJ2-5; 11 nucleotides match TRBD1. The V segment lost 0 bases and the J segment 4 bases; nucleotides outside the gene matches: 2. From germline, CDR1 is SGHRS and CDR2 YFSETQ. The CDR3 contains 15 residues. The CDR3 nucleotides read TGCGCCAGCAGCTTGGCCGGACAGGGGGCAGAGACCCAGTACTTC. It encodes CASSLAGQGAETQYF.

The chain uses TRBV7-9 and TRBJ1-2, with D possibly being TRBD1 (5 bases). This CDR3 region has 13 residues. CDR1 and CDR2 (germline): SEHNR, FQNEAQ (reference sequence). V dropped 3 bases and J dropped 7 bases, with 12 bases sitting between them. CDR3 bases: TGTGCCAGCAGCTTCCCAGGGTATAGTGGCTACACCTTC. This translates into CASSFPGYSGYTF.

This chain joins TRBV7-9 and TRBJ2-4; no definite D call. Germline V lookup: CDR1 SEHNR, CDR2 FQNEAQ (reference sequence). Trimming removed 5 bases at V and 3 bases at J, with 14 bases between. CDR3 length: 15 residues. CDR3 bases: TGTGCCAGCAGCCCCCATAGTACGGGCAAAAACATTCAGTACTTC. The encoded protein is CASSPHSTGKNIQYF.

The chain combines TRBV5-5 with TRBJ2-2; 7 bases fit TRBD2. The CDR3 has 16 residues. Trimming removed 3 bases from V and 4 bases from J; junction bases left unmatched: 9. Germline V gene lookup returns CDR1 SGHKS and CDR2 YYEKEE (reference sequence). The CDR3 protein is CASSSSWTRGTGELFF. The CDR3 region has the DNA TGTGCCAGCAGCTCGTCGTGGACTAGGGGCACCGGGGAGCTGTTTTTT. Combining the CDR3 with reference TRBV5-5 and TRBJ2-2 gives the whole variable domain DAGVTQSPTHLIKTRGQQVTLRCSPISGHKSVSWYQQVLGQGPQFIFQYYEKEERGRGNFPDRFSARQFPNYSSELNVNALLLGDSALYLCASSSSWTRGTGELFFGEGSRLTVL.

This chain connects TRBV18 to TRBJ2-7; 11 positions match TRBD1. Germline lookup yields CDR1 KGHSH and CDR2 LQKENI. The V segment lost 5 bases and the J segment 2 bases; nucleotides outside the gene matches: 5. This CDR3 has 15 residues. CDR3 protein: CASSTRTGGTYEQYF. DNA of the CDR3: TGTGCCAGCTCAACCAGGACAGGGGGCACCTACGAGCAGTACTTC.

The V call is TRBV27, the J call TRBJ2-7; weak D call: TRBD2 (5 bases). This CDR3 contains 13 residues. Germline V lookup: CDR1 MNHEY, CDR2 SMNVEV (reference sequence). Trimming took 4 bases from V and 3 from J, leaving 10 bases between them. CDR3 region: CASSYYRGYEQYV. Written as DNA, the CDR3 is TGTGCCAGCAGTTATTATCGGGGCTACGAGCAGTACGTC.

This chain links TRBV19 with TRBJ2-1, with 8 bases that match TRBD2. J gave up 0 bases and V 6 bases, and 7 bases lay outside the gene matches. CDR3 length: 16 residues. From germline, CDR1 is LNHDA and CDR2 SQIVND (reference sequence). CDR3 residues: CASRAGGHHSYNEQFF. In DNA form, the CDR3 reads TGTGCCAGTAGGGCGGGAGGACACCACTCCTACAATGAGCAGTTCTTC. Together with reference TRBV19 and TRBJ2-1, the CDR3 gives the full variable domain: DGGITQSPKYLFRKEGQNVTLSCEQNLNHDAMYWYRQDPGQGLRLIYYSQIVNDFQKGDIAEGYSVSREKKESFPLTVTSAQKNPTAFYLCASRAGGHHSYNEQFFGPGTRLTVL.

This rearrangement joins TRBV2 to TRBJ1-1; D not resolved. Per the germline V gene, CDR1 is SNHLY and CDR2 is FYNNEI. V lost 9 bases, J lost 1 base, and 12 bases lay in between. The CDR3 runs to 13 residues. The CDR3 coding sequence is TGTGCCAGGAGGGAACGGGAGAACACTGAAGCTTTCTTT. Its protein is CARRERENTEAFF.

The chain recombines TRBV21-1 with TRBJ2-3; the DNA was not used to check the table's D call, TRBD1. TRBV21-1 is recorded as a pseudogene. The CDR3 spans 13 residues. The CDR3 protein is CASETGTSDTQYF. CDR3 in DNA: TGTGCCAGCGAGACAGGGACGTCCGATACGCAGTATTTT.

The gene calls are TRBV19 and TRBJ1-4, with 7 bases matching TRBD1. The CDR3 extends over 15 amino acids. Losses at the gene ends were 6 bases for V and 0 bases for J; bases not matched to a gene: 4. Germline loops: CDR1 LNHDA, CDR2 SQIVND (reference sequence). CDR3 DNA: TGTGCCAGTAGCGATACAGGGGCAACTAATGAAAAACTGTTTTTT. This codes for CASSDTGATNEKLFF.

J is TRBJ1-4 and V is TRBV5-1; possibly TRBD1 for D (6 bases). V was trimmed by 0 bases and J by 4 bases, leaving 13 bases between them. The germline V gene encodes CDR1 SGHRS and CDR2 YFSETQ. This CDR3 is built from 16 residues. The CDR3 spells CASSLGSGQYNEKLFF. CDR3 bases: TGCGCCAGCAGCTTGGGATCCGGACAGTATAATGAAAAACTGTTTTTT.

This clone was detected only once. The chain links TRBV21-1 to TRBJ2-7; the table's TRBD1 call for D was not verified on the DNA. TRBV21-1 is designated a pseudogene. This CDR3 has 13 amino acids. The CDR3 protein is CAPRGKSSYEQYV. The CDR3 DNA is TGTGCCCCCAGGGGAAAGAGCTCCTACGAGCAGTACGTC.

The CDR3 coding sequence is TGTGCCAGCAGTTACCGACAGGGGGCCGGGGAGCTGTTTTTT. Amino acid sequence: CASSYRQGAGELFF. The chain is built from TRBV6-5 and TRBJ2-2, with 9 bases that match TRBD1. CDR3 size: 14 residues. Losses at the gene ends were 2 bases for V and 6 bases for J; bases not matched to a gene: 1. Germline CDR1 is MNHEY and CDR2 is SVGAGI.

The rearrangement joins TRBV7-3 to TRBJ2-3; no firm D call. Trimming pared 2 bases from V and 4 bases from J, leaving 16 bases between. This CDR3 contains 16 residues. The germline V gene has CDR1 SGHTA and CDR2 FQGTGA. The CDR3 spells CASSLGVSRSADTQYF. The CDR3 DNA sequence: TGTGCCAGCAGCTTAGGAGTTTCACGGTCCGCAGATACGCAGTATTTT.

V is TRBV7-2 and J is TRBJ2-5; D gene uncertain. The germline V and J ends were trimmed by 0 bases and 4 bases, with 15 bases remaining between them. The germline V gene encodes CDR1 SGHTA and CDR2 FQGNSA. The CDR3 has 16 amino acids. The CDR3 spells CASSLASPVRGETQYF. In DNA form, the CDR3 reads TGTGCCAGCAGCTTAGCTAGTCCAGTCCGAGGAGAGACCCAGTACTTC.

V is TRBV10-3 and J is TRBJ1-6, with 10 positions matching TRBD1. The junction had 6 bases not matched to a gene; V was cut back by 11 bases and J by 8 bases. The CDR3 runs 13 residues. The germline CDR1 and CDR2 sequences are ENHRY and SYGVKD. Written as DNA, the CDR3 is TGTGCCTCAACCGGGACAGGGGATTCACCCCTCCACTTT. Residues: CASTGTGDSPLHF.

The CDR3 loop reads CASSLIGSSNEQYV. The CDR3 DNA follows: TGTGCCAGCAGCTTAATTGGCAGTTCCAACGAGCAGTACGTC. The chain links TRBV11-3 to TRBJ2-7; the D is unclear. CDR1 and CDR2 (germline): SGHNT, YENEEA. The germline V and J ends were trimmed by 2 bases and 5 bases, with 13 bases remaining between them. CDR3 size: 14 residues.

This clone was seen just once. CDR3: CASSPLGQGRGGGTEAFF. CDR3 nucleotide sequence: TGTGCCAGCAGCCCCCTGGGGCAGGGGAGGGGCGGGGGCACTGAAGCTTTCTTT. The J gene is TRBJ1-1, the V gene TRBV5-6; weak D call: TRBD1 (6 bases). This CDR3 has 18 residues. Trimming removed 4 bases at V and 4 bases at J, with 26 bases between. Germline V gene sequence: CDR1 SGHDT, CDR2 YYEEEE.

V is TRBV23-1 and J is TRBJ1-5; 12 nucleotides match TRBD1. TRBV23-1 is sorted into the ORF group, with uncertain function. Unmatched junction bases numbered 9, after V lost 4 bases and J lost 2 bases. CDR3 length equals 18 residues. In nucleotides, the CDR3 is TGCGCCAGCAGTCCCCGGGACAGGGGGCTTCACGGCAATCAGCCCCAGCATTTT. Protein: CASSPRDRGLHGNQPQHF.

Here the CDR3 reads CASSLNGQGAYEQYF. DNA of the CDR3: TGCGCCAGCAGCTTGAATGGACAGGGGGCCTACGAGCAGTACTTC. The chain combines TRBV5-1 with TRBJ2-7, with 10 positions matching TRBD1. Trimming at V came to 1 base and at J to 2 bases, leaving 3 bases not matched to a gene. The CDR3 consists of 15 residues. Germline V gene lookup returns CDR1 SGHRS and CDR2 YFSETQ.

The chain recombines TRBV4-2 with TRBJ2-1, with 8 bases aligning to TRBD2. The V gene's germline CDR1 is LGHNA and CDR2 YNFKEQ. The CDR3 sequence is 16 residues long. With 3 bases clipped from V and 0 bases from J, the junction kept 4 bases outside the gene matches. The CDR3 region has the DNA TGTGCCAGCAGCCACTTAGCGGGGAACTCCTACAATGAGCAGTTCTTC. Its translation: CASSHLAGNSYNEQFF.

The gene calls are TRBV10-2 and TRBJ1-2, with 8 bases fitting TRBD1. The germline gives CDR1 WSHSY, CDR2 SAAADI. V lost 11 bases, J lost 0 bases, and 2 bases stayed unmatched. The CDR3 contains 12 residues. The CDR3 reads CAVDRANYGYTF. In DNA, the CDR3 is TGCGCCGTGGACAGGGCTAACTATGGCTACACCTTC.

J is TRBJ1-1 and V is TRBV18; 8 bases align to TRBD1. Trimming removed 3 bases from V and 4 bases from J; junction bases left unmatched: 4. In germline, CDR1 is KGHSH, CDR2 LQKENI. This CDR3 comprises 14 residues. For the CDR3, the DNA is TGTGCCAGCTCACCGCTACAGGGGGGCACTGAAGCTTTCTTT. This translates into CASSPLQGGTEAFF.

V is TRBV7-2 and J is TRBJ1-3, with 7 bases that match TRBD1. V lost 4 bases and J lost 0; bases outside the gene matches: 6. This CDR3 contains 16 residues. Germline V gene data show CDR1 as SGHTA and CDR2 as FQGNSA. The CDR3 loop is CASSSGTEGSGNTIYF. The CDR3 nucleotides are TGTGCCAGCAGCTCCGGGACAGAAGGCTCTGGAAACACCATATATTTT.